These T cell receptor beta chains were read from a single sample in a study of molecular identifiers for immune sequencing clone quantification. TCRdb itself ran the PCR reads through MiXCR, one entry per CDR3 protein. The data hold over 600,000 distinct CDR3 sequences, with 15% to 20% observed a single time. The sample consisted of naive CD8+ T cells from blood, with Jurkat cell RNA spiked in. These receptors were collected from a human donor in good health. Some libraries in this study had Jurkat cell RNA spiked in. CDR3s leave out the opening cysteine and the closing phenylalanine or tryptophan. The order of the fields is CDR3 length, V gene, D gene, CDR3 protein. A D gene is named only where the DNA matches it firmly.

length: 14; V: TRBV7-8; D: -; CDR3: ASSLVAWGFSHEQY
length: 14; V: TRBV6-1; D: -; CDR3: ASRRTGRTSTDTQY
length: 11; V: TRBV30; D: -; CDR3: AARGSLQPPLH
length: 15; V: TRBV7-6; D: TRBD1; CDR3: ASSFSPETGQNYEQY
length: 11; V: TRBV4-1; D: TRBD1; CDR3: ASTNRGGTEAF
length: 13; V: TRBV7-8; D: -; CDR3: ASSFVAAQRETQY
length: 11; V: TRBV7-9; D: -; CDR3: ASSLDPRGEAF
length: 12; V: TRBV28; D: TRBD1; CDR3: ASSLMTGGYEQY
length: 13; V: TRBV30; D: TRBD2; CDR3: AWSVYGGASYEQY
length: 14; V: TRBV6-2/TRBV6-3; D: -; CDR3: ASSPQRGDGGNTIY
length: 11; V: TRBV25-1; D: -; CDR3: ASSAGLGTEAF
length: 15; V: TRBV7-2; D: -; CDR3: ASSLMSGIGKNYGYT
length: 11; V: TRBV30; D: TRBD1; CDR3: AWSPGTDTEAF
length: 9; V: TRBV6-6; D: -; CDR3: ASTGGPEAF
length: 14; V: TRBV11-2; D: TRBD1; CDR3: ASSLRGDSLNEKLF
length: 15; V: TRBV28; D: TRBD2; CDR3: ASSFSREGLAGETQY
length: 14; V: TRBV5-1; D: -; CDR3: ASSLWTTDKEYEQY
length: 13; V: TRBV6-5; D: TRBD1; CDR3: ASSTLGGLGNIQY
length: 14; V: TRBV12-3/TRBV12-4; D: -; CDR3: ASSRIWGRGNTEAF
length: 13; V: TRBV24-1; D: -; CDR3: ATSDRTQGYNEQF
length: 14; V: TRBV24-1; D: TRBD1; CDR3: ATSGTTGTEADTQY
length: 13; V: TRBV4-1; D: TRBD2; CDR3: ASSQRLAGVYEQY
length: 13; V: TRBV5-4; D: TRBD1; CDR3: ASSLGSGGLEKLF
length: 13; V: TRBV7-6; D: -; CDR3: ASSLVGDRPDTQY
length: 13; V: TRBV29-1; D: TRBD2; CDR3: SVELASGSQETQY
length: 13; V: TRBV11-3; D: TRBD2; CDR3: ASSLSSGGGYEQY
length: 14; V: TRBV27; D: TRBD1; CDR3: ASSLSIRDRAYEQY
length: 14; V: TRBV18; D: TRBD1; CDR3: ASSPGQGNWDTEAF
length: 12; V: TRBV4-1; D: -; CDR3: ASSQGGVGSPLH
length: 11; V: TRBV28; D: -; CDR3: ASATASTDTQY
length: 11; V: TRBV6-5; D: TRBD2; CDR3: ASSPLASGNQY
length: 15; V: TRBV4-3; D: -; CDR3: ASSQGQGSASGYEQY
length: 11; V: TRBV7-8; D: -; CDR3: ASSLGPNQSQH
length: 11; V: TRBV19; D: -; CDR3: ASSIDLVNIQY
length: 14; V: TRBV7-8; D: -; CDR3: ASSSGTLDSQETQY
length: 13; V: TRBV19; D: TRBD2; CDR3: ASSIFGLATNIQY
length: 13; V: TRBV9; D: -; CDR3: ASSARSRSYNEQF
length: 12; V: TRBV12-3/TRBV12-4; D: -; CDR3: ASTTGGRDNEQF
length: 11; V: TRBV5-3; D: -; CDR3: ASNTGSCTEAF
length: 11; V: TRBV5-1; D: -; CDR3: ASSLGAPTEAF
length: 12; V: TRBV20-1; D: TRBD1; CDR3: SARVPGGFNGYT
length: 12; V: TRBV2; D: -; CDR3: ASSVGRAGNEQF
length: 15; V: TRBV9; D: -; CDR3: ASSVELLGGNTGELF
length: 12; V: TRBV7-7; D: -; CDR3: ASSLVVQSYEQY
length: 13; V: TRBV4-3; D: -; CDR3: ASSQGLGSAGELF
length: 16; V: TRBV4-3; D: -; CDR3: ASSQDRARGSSYNEQF
length: 14; V: TRBV6-5; D: TRBD1; CDR3: ASSQTGFGGTDTQY